A selection of T cell receptor beta chains follows, all from one sample in a study of T-cell memory formation after mild COVID-19. TCRdb called the 5' RACE reads again in MiXCR, with one record for every CDR3 protein. The sample has some 250,000 distinct CDR3 sequences; more than 15% are singletons. The specimen sequenced was PBMCs or a T cell subset sorted from them (not recorded which). These receptors were taken from a man aged 18 to 35 who had mild COVID-19 (a few samples of this study predate the infection). Cell type and time point are not known. Each CDR3 is given without its conserved first and last residue. Size is omitted from some rows. Given values are once, few, many or a class for expanded clones.

cdr3_aa,clone_size,v_call,j_call
ASSSGPGAKNIQY,many,TRBV7-6,TRBJ2-4
ASSLDGGTSAF,few,TRBV7-9,TRBJ1-1
ASSPGANVLT,.,TRBV11-2,TRBJ2-6
ASSQDRIRGPETQY,.,TRBV4-1,TRBJ2-5
SVRTGREQF,many,TRBV29-1,TRBJ2-1
ASSQGFGDTEAF,few,TRBV4-2,TRBJ1-1
SAQSGDQPQH,.,TRBV20-1,TRBJ1-5
ASSLGPGGSNTEAF,few,TRBV5-1,TRBJ1-1
ASSLVVSKSL,.,TRBV5-6,TRBJ2-1
AISESRARENEQF,.,TRBV10-3,TRBJ2-1
ASSEIGTGAEQF,few,TRBV25-1,TRBJ2-1